This passage covers 17 T cell receptor beta chains from one sample sequenced in a study of cytomegalovirus exposure and HLA in healthy donors. PCR primers comprised 60 Vbeta and 13 Jbeta primers. Sequencing was performed with immunoSEQ multiplex PCR; in TCRdb, only in-frame clones are kept and a portion is missing. The table shows about 120,000 clones, with over 70% occurring only once. Sequenced sample: PBMCs. Every receptor here comes from a woman between 18 and 30 years old in good health and CMV-seronegative.

The V and J genes are TRBV5-6 and TRBJ2-2; D may be TRBD2 (6 bases). Germline CDR1 is SGHDT and CDR2 is YYEEEE. V dropped 3 bases and J dropped 4 bases, with 13 bases sitting between them. The CDR3 has 15 residues. The CDR3 is CASSSEGRSTGELFF. CDR3 coding DNA: TGTGCCAGCAGCTCGGAGGGAAGGAGCACCGGGGAGCTGTTTTTT.

This chain connects TRBV19 to TRBJ1-6; 7 bases are shared with TRBD1. The V gene end was trimmed by 6 bases and the J gene end by 5 bases; junction bases not matched to a gene: 7. CDR1 is LNHDA, CDR2 SQIVND, per germline (reference sequence). The CDR3 is 15 amino acids. As DNA, the CDR3 is TGTGCCAGTAGCGGACAGGAGAACAATAATTCACCCCTCCACTTT. This gives the protein CASSGQENNNSPLHF.

The rearrangement links TRBV14 to TRBJ1-2; a possible D gene is TRBD1 (6 bases). Germline CDR1 and CDR2: SGHDN and FVKESK. V dropped 4 bases and J dropped 6 bases, with 12 bases sitting between them. CDR3 length: 13 residues. CDR3 nucleotides: TGTGCCAGCAGCCGGCCAGGGGAACATGGCTACACCTTC. This translates into CASSRPGEHGYTF.

The chain carries TRBV6-5 and TRBJ1-6; D perhaps matches TRBD1 (5 bases). Germline V gene sequence: CDR1 MNHEY, CDR2 SVGAGI. V lost 5 bases to trimming and J lost 6 bases, with 14 bases between them. The CDR3 contains 15 residues. The CDR3 DNA follows: TGTGCCAGCAGTAAGGGTAGGGGATTTAATTCACCCCTCCACTTT. Amino acids: CASSKGRGFNSPLHF.

The chain carries TRBV18 and TRBJ1-1; D is possibly TRBD1 (6 bases). The CDR3 consists of 17 residues. V shed 8 bases and J shed 0 bases, with 22 bases lying between them. Germline V CDR1 and CDR2: KGHSH, LQKENI. CDR3 in DNA: TGTGCCAGCCTACTATCTAGGACAGCTCCTTTGAACACTGAAGCTTTCTTT. It yields the protein CASLLSRTAPLNTEAFF.

This chain uses TRBV20-1 with TRBJ2-1; 7 bases map to TRBD2. The germline V gene has CDR1 DFQATT and CDR2 SNEGSKA (reference sequence). The CDR3 extends over 11 amino acids. The trim removed 5 bases at V and 7 bases at J, leaving 2 bases unmatched. CDR3 DNA sequence: TGCAGTGCTGTCGGGGGGAATGAGCAGTTCTTC. Amino acids: CSAVGGNEQFF.

The V call is TRBV6-5, the J call TRBJ2-7; weak D call: TRBD2 (6 bases). V lost 5 bases to trimming and J lost 5 bases, with 16 bases between them. CDR3 size: 14 residues. Germline V gives CDR1 MNHEY, CDR2 SVGAGI. The CDR3 reads CASSTRLEGNEQYF. CDR3 coding DNA: TGTGCCAGCAGTACCAGACTAGAAGGGAACGAGCAGTACTTC.

V usage is TRBV4-2 and J usage is TRBJ1-1; D is undetermined. This CDR3 comprises 16 residues. The germline gives CDR1 LGHNA, CDR2 YNFKEQ. With 4 bases removed from V and 0 bases from J, the gap between germline ends came to 15 bases. The CDR3 protein is CASSRQDAALNTEAFF. Here the CDR3 DNA reads TGTGCCAGCAGCCGCCAAGATGCGGCCTTGAACACTGAAGCTTTCTTT.

This chain links TRBV27 with TRBJ1-1; a weak D match, TRBD1 (5 bases). CDR1 MNHEY and CDR2 SMNVEV come from the germline V gene (reference sequence). The CDR3 is made up of 16 amino acids. V lost 0 bases and J lost 0, with 11 bases in between. The CDR3 DNA sequence: TGTGCCAGCAGTTTATCGCCGGGGACTCTGAACACTGAAGCTTTCTTT. Its translation is CASSLSPGTLNTEAFF.

This rearrangement joins TRBV11-2 to TRBJ1-2; TRBD1 is a possible D gene (6 bases). Germline V gene sequence: CDR1 SGHAT, CDR2 FQNNGV. The V end was cut by 2 bases, the J end by 1 base, with 8 bases between. The CDR3 is 14 residues long. CDR3 amino acids: CASSLSRGNYGYTF. CDR3 sequence (DNA): TGTGCCAGCAGCTTATCCAGGGGTAACTATGGCTACACCTTC.

This clone occurred a few times. The chain recombines TRBV19 with TRBJ1-5, with TRBD1 matching over 7 bases. The CDR3 runs to 14 residues. V lost 10 bases to trimming and J lost 5 bases; unmatched junction nucleotides: 11. Germline V gene data show CDR1 as LNHDA and CDR2 as SQIVND (reference sequence). The CDR3 loop is CATQGGVGDQPQHF. CDR3 coding DNA: TGTGCCACTCAGGGGGGAGTGGGAGATCAGCCCCAGCATTTT.

The chain links TRBV4-3 to TRBJ2-2; 7 nucleotides align to TRBD1. This CDR3 comprises 17 residues. Trimming removed 3 bases from V and 7 bases from J; junction bases left unmatched: 14. The germline gives CDR1 LGHNA, CDR2 YSLEER. The CDR3 here is CASSQYPPDRDNGELFF. CDR3 coding DNA: TGCGCCAGCAGCCAGTATCCTCCTGACAGGGATAACGGGGAGCTGTTTTTT.

The V call is TRBV5-1, the J call TRBJ1-1; 8 bases line up with TRBD1. CDR1 is SGHRS and CDR2 is YFSETQ in the germline V gene. J was trimmed by 5 bases and V by 4 bases; bases with no gene match: 10. The CDR3 contains 15 residues. CDR3 protein: CASSPQAGGLTEAFF. The CDR3 DNA reads as TGCGCCAGCAGCCCTCAGGCAGGGGGCTTGACTGAAGCTTTCTTT.

This chain links TRBV7-2 with TRBJ2-3; TRBD2 matches 8 bases. CDR3 size: 19 residues. V gave up 4 bases and J gave up 4 bases; unmatched junction bases: 19. Germline CDR1 reads SGHTA; CDR2 reads FQGNSA. The CDR3 spells CASSSPLGAGDRWADTQYF. The CDR3 DNA sequence: TGTGCCAGCAGCTCCCCCCTGGGAGCGGGGGATAGGTGGGCAGATACGCAGTATTTT.

The CDR3 sequence: CASSVDRANGYTF. CDR3 sequence (DNA): TGTGCCAGCAGTGTGGACAGGGCGAATGGCTACACCTTC. The rearrangement links TRBV5-4 to TRBJ1-2; 8 nucleotides line up with TRBD1. CDR3 size: 13 residues. Germline V lookup: CDR1 SGHNT, CDR2 YYREEE (reference sequence). V dropped 5 bases and J dropped 6; count of bases not matched to a gene: 6.

The rearrangement uses TRBV18 and TRBJ2-7; 10 bases line up with TRBD1. CDR3 length equals 12 residues. With V trimmed by 6 bases and J by 5 bases, 1 base remained unmatched. Germline CDR1 is KGHSH and CDR2 is LQKENI. In nucleotides, the CDR3 is TGTGCCAGCTCGGGACAGGGGAACGAGCAGTACTTC. Protein: CASSGQGNEQYF.

This clone turned up a few times. This chain joins TRBV9 and TRBJ1-6, with no clear D. CDR1 is SGDLS and CDR2 is YYNGEE in the germline V gene. Trimming took 2 bases from V and 6 from J, leaving 9 bases between them. CDR3 length: 14 amino acids. CDR3 sequence: CASSVAATNSPLHF. For the CDR3, the DNA is TGTGCCAGCAGCGTGGCAGCGACTAATTCACCCCTCCACTTT.